The sample holds one count of the clone carrying this T cell receptor beta chain. This entry comes from a study of blood T cell repertoires in COVID-19. The overall study: Both acute and convalescent COVID-19 samples were obtained from the United States, Italy and Spain.

As processed by the authors: Reference gene primer amplification gave estimated nucleated cell counts. Profiling relied on immunoSEQ multiplex PCR, and the TCRdb table lists in-frame clones only, not all of them. Clone size and the V and J calls come from that table; the DNA yielded D and trimming. The sample lists about 110,000 clones; 60% to 80% were seen once. This TCR came from a woman aged 80 or over with active or convalescent COVID-19. The sample consisted of peripheral blood.

The CDR3: CASSLTATNEKLFF. Here the CDR3 DNA reads TGCGCCAGCAGTTTGACAGCAACTAATGAAAAACTGTTTTTT. This chain joins TRBV5-1 and TRBJ1-4; maybe TRBD1 (5 bases). The V gene lost 5 bases and the J gene lost 0 bases, with 8 bases spanning the gap. The CDR3 length is 14 residues. The germline CDR1 and CDR2 sequences are SGHRS and YFSETQ.